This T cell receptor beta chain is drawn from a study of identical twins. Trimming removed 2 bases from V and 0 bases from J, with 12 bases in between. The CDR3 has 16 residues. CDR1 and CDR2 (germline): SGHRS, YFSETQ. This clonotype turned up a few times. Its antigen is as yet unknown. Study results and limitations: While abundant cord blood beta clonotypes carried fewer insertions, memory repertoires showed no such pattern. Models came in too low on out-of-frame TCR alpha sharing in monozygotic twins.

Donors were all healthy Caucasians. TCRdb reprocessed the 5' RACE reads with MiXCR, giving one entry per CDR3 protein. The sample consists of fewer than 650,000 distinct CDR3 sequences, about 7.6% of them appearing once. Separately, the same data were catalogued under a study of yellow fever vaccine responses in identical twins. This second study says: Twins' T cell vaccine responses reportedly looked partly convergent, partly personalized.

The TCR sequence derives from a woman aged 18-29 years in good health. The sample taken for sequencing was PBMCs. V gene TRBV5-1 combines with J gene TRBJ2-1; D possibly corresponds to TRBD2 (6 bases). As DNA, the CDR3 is TGCGCCAGCAGCTTTAGTGGCGGGGACTCCTACAATGAGCAGTTCTTC. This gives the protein CASSFSGGDSYNEQFF.